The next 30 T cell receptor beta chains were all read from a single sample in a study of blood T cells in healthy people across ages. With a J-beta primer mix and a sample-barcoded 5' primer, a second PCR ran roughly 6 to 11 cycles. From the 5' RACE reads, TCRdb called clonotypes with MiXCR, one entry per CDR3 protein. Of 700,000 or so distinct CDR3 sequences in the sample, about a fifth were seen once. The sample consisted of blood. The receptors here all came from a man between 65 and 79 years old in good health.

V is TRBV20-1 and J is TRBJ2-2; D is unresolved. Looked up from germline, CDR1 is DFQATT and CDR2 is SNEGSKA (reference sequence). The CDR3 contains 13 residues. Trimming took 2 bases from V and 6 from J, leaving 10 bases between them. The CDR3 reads CSARTSWAGELFF. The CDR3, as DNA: TGCAGTGCTAGAACCTCTTGGGCCGGGGAGCTGTTTTTT.

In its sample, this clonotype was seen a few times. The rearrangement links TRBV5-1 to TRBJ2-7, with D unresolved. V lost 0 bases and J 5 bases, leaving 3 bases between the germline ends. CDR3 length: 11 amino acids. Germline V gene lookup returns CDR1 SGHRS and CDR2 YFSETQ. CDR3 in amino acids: CASSLADEQYF. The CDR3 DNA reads TGCGCCAGCAGCTTGGCGGACGAGCAGTACTTC.

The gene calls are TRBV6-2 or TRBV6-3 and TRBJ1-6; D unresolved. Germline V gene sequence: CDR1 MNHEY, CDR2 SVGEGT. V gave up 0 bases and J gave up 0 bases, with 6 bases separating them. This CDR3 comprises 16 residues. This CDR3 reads CASSYSVSSYNSPLHF. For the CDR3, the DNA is TGTGCCAGCAGTTACTCAGTAAGCTCCTATAATTCACCCCTCCACTTT.

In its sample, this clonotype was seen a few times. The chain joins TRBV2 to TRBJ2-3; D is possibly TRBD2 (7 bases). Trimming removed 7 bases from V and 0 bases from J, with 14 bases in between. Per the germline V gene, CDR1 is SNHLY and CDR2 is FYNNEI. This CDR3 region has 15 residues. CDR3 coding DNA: TGTGCCAGCACGAGGGGGGGTTTAAGCACAGATACGCAGTATTTT. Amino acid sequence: CASTRGGLSTDTQYF.

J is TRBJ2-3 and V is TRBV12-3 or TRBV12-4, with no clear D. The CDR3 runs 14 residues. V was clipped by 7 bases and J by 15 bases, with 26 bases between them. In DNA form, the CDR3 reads TGTGCCAGCAAATTAAGCAAGAGAGCAGATGCGGAATATTTT. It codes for CASKLSKRADAEYF.

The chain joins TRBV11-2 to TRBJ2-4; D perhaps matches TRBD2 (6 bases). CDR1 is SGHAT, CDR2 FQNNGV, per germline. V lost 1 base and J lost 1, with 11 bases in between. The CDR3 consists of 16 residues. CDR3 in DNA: TGTGCCAGCAGCTTAGCTTACGCGGGGGCCAAAAACATTCAGTACTTC. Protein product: CASSLAYAGAKNIQYF.

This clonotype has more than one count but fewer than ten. CDR3 coding DNA: TGCGCCAGCAGCCCCCAAAACCCTAGTGAAAAACTGTTTTTT. Protein sequence: CASSPQNPSEKLFF. The gene calls are TRBV5-1 and TRBJ1-4, with no clear D. CDR1 is SGHRS, CDR2 YFSETQ, per germline. The CDR3 runs 14 residues. V dropped 4 bases and J dropped 7 bases, with 14 bases sitting between them.

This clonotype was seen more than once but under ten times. CDR3 sequence: CASSPWAGDGETQYF. DNA of the CDR3: TGTGCCAGCAGCCCTTGGGCAGGGGACGGGGAGACCCAGTACTTC. The chain recombines TRBV5-6 with TRBJ2-5; possible D gene TRBD1, 6 bases. Trimming took 4 bases from V and 5 from J, leaving 18 bases between them. Germline V CDR1 and CDR2: SGHDT, YYEEEE. This CDR3 comprises 15 residues.

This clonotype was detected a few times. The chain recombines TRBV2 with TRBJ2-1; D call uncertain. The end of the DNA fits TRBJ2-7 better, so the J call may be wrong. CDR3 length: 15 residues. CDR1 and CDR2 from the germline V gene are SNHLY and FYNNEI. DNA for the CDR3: TGTGCCAGCAGTGAAGCGCTCGGACGGAGCTACGAGCAGTACTTC. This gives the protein CASSEALGRSYEQYF.

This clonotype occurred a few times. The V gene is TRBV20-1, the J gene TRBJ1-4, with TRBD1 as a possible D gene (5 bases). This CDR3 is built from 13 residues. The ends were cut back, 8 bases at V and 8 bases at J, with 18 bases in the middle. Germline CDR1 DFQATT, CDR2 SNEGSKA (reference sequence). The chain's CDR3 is CSYSRDRREKLFF. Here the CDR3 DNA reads TGCAGTTACTCCCGGGACCGGCGGGAAAAACTGTTTTTT.

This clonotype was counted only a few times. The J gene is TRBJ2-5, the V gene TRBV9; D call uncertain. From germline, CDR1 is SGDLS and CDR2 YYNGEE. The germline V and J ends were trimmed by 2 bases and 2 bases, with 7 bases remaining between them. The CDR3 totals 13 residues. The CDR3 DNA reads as TGTGCCAGCAGCGTTAGCAGACAAGAGACCCAGTACTTC. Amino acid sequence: CASSVSRQETQYF.

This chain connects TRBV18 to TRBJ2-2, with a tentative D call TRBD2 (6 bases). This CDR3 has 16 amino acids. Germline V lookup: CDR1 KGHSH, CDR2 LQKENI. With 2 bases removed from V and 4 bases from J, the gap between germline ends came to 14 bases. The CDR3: CASSPRSGDFTGELFF. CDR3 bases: TGTGCCAGCTCACCAAGGTCCGGGGACTTCACCGGGGAGCTGTTTTTT.

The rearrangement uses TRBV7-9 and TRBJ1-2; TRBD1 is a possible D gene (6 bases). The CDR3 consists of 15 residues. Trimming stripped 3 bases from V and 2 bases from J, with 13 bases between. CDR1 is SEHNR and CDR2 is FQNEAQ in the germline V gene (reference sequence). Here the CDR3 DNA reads TGTGCCAGCAGCTTTACAGGGCGGGGAAACTATGGCTACACCTTC. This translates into CASSFTGRGNYGYTF.

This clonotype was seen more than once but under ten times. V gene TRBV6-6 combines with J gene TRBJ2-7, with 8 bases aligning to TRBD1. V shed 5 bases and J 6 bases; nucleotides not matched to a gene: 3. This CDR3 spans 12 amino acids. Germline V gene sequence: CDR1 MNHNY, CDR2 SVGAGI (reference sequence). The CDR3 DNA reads TGTGCCAGCAGTGTTGGACAGGGCGAGCAGTACTTC. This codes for CASSVGQGEQYF.

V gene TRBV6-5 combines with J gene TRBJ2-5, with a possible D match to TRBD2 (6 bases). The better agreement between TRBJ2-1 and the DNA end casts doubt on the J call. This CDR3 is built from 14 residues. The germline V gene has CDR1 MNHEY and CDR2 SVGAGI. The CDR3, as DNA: TGTGCCAGCAGTTACTCGCAGGAGGGGCATGAGCAGTTCTTC. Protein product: CASSYSQEGHEQFF.

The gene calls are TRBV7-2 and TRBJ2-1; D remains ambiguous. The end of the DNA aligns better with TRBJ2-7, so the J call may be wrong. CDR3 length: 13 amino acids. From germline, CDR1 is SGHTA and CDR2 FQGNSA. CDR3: CASSYDTAYEQYF. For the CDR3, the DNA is TGTGCCAGCAGCTACGACACCGCCTACGAGCAGTACTTC.

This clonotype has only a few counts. Written as DNA, the CDR3 is TGCGCCAGCAGCTCGGGGCCTGGGGACACTGAAGCTTTCTTT. This codes for CASSSGPGDTEAFF. This chain joins TRBV5-1 and TRBJ1-1; D is possibly TRBD1 (5 bases). The V gene's germline CDR1 is SGHRS and CDR2 YFSETQ. The CDR3 runs 14 residues. The V end lost 3 bases, the J end lost 3 bases, and 12 bases lay between the germline ends.

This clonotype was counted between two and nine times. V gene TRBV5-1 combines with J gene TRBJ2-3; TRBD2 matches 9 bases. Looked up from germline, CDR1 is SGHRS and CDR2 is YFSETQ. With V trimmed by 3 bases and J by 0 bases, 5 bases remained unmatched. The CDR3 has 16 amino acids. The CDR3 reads CASSSGTSRSTDTQYF. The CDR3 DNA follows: TGCGCCAGCAGCTCGGGGACTAGCAGAAGCACAGATACGCAGTATTTT.

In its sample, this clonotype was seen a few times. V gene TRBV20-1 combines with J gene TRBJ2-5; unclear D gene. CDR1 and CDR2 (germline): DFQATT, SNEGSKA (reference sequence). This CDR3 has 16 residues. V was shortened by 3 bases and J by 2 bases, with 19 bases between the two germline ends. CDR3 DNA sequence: TGCAGTGCTAGCCCACTGAAACCAGAAGATCAAGAGACCCAGTACTTC. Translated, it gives CSASPLKPEDQETQYF.

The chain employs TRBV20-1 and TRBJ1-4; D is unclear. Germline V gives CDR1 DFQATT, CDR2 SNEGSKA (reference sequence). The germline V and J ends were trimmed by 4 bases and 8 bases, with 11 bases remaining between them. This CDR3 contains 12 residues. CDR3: CSAKGHREKLFF. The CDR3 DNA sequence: TGCAGTGCTAAAGGTCACCGGGAAAAACTGTTTTTT.

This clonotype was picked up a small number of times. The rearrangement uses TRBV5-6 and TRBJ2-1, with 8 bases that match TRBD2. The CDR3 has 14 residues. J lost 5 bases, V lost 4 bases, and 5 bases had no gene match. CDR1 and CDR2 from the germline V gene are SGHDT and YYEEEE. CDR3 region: CASSARGGNNEQFF. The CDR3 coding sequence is TGTGCCAGCAGCGCACGGGGGGGTAACAATGAGCAGTTCTTC.

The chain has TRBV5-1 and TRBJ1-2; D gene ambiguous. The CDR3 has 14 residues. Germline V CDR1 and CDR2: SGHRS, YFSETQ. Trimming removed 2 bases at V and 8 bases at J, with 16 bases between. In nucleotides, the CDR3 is TGCGCCAGCAGCTTAGGCGACGGCATTGAAGGCTACACCTTC. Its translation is CASSLGDGIEGYTF. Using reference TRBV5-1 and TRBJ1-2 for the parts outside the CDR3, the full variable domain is KAGVTQTPRYLIKTRGQQVTLSCSPISGHRSVSWYQQTPGQGLQFLFEYFSETQRNKGNFPGRFSGRQFSNSRSEMNVSTLELGDSALYLCASSLGDGIEGYTFGSGTRLTVV.

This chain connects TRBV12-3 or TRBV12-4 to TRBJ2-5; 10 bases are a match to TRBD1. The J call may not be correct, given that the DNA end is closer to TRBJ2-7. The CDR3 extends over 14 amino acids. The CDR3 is CASSFGDRGPEQYF. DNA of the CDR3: TGTGCCAGCAGTTTCGGGGACAGGGGACCCGAGCAGTACTTC.

CDR3 region: CASRANLNYGYTF. The CDR3 nucleotides are TGTGCCAGTAGGGCGAACTTAAACTATGGCTACACCTTC. The chain combines TRBV19 with TRBJ1-2; no firm D call. V gave up 6 bases and J gave up 2 bases, with 10 bases separating them. Looked up from germline, CDR1 is LNHDA and CDR2 is SQIVND (reference sequence). This CDR3 contains 13 residues.

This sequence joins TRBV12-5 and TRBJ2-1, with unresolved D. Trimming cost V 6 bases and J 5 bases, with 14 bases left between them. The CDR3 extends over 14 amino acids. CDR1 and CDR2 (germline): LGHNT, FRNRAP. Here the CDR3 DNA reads TGTGCTAGTGGCCGGGCCCGAGAAAACAATGAGCAGTTCTTC. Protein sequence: CASGRARENNEQFF.

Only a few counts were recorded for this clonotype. The CDR3 is CASSQEGQIYNEQFF. The DNA of the CDR3 is TGTGCCAGCAGCCAAGAGGGACAGATCTACAATGAGCAGTTCTTC. The chain combines TRBV3-1 with TRBJ2-1; 7 bases agree with TRBD1. From germline, CDR1 is LGHDT and CDR2 YNNKEL (reference sequence). The trim removed 0 bases at V and 3 bases at J, leaving 2 bases unmatched. The CDR3 has 15 amino acids.

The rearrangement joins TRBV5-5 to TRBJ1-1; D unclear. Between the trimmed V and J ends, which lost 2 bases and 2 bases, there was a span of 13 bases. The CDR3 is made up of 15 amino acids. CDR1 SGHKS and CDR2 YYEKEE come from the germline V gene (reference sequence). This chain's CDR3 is CASSLTRSINTEAFF. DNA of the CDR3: TGTGCCAGCAGCTTAACCCGTTCGATTAACACTGAAGCTTTCTTT.

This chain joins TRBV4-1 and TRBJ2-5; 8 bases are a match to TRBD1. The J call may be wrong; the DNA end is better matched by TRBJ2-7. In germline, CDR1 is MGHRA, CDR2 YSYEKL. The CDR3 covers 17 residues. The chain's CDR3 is CASSQVRPGQVTNEQYF. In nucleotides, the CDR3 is TGCGCCAGCAGCCAAGTACGTCCGGGACAGGTTACCAACGAGCAGTACTTC.

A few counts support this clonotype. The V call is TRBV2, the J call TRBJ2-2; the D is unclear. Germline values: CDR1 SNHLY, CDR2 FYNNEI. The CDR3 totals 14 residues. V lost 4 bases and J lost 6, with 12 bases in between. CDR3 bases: TGTGCCAGCAGTGGGGGTCTATGGGCCGGGGAGCTGTTTTTT. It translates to CASSGGLWAGELFF.

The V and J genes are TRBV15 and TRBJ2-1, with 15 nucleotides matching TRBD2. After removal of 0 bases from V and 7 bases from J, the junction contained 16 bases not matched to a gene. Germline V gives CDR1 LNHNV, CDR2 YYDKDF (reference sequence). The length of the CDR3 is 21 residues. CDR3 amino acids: CATSRDKGGLAGGPSGNEQFF. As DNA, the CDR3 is TGTGCCACCAGCAGAGATAAGGGTGGACTAGCGGGAGGGCCGAGTGGGAATGAGCAGTTCTTC.